The present T cell receptor beta chain was sequenced within a study of control samples from healthy donors and cancer patients (dated by TCRdb to the early 2020s). Trimming at the junction amounts to 3 bases on V and 5 bases on J, and the germline ends lie 12 bases apart. Inclusive of the bounding cysteine and phenylalanine, the CDR3 is 14 residues long. Only the CDR3 DNA is retained, 42 bases long and in frame from the first base. Per the germline V gene, SGDLS is the CDR1 and YYNGEE is the CDR2. With respect to this clone: Its antigen is still unknown. No much larger clonotype is one base removed from it; base qualities were not supplied.

The library was made by the immunoSEQ multiplex PCR assay. Not all clones reach the TCRdb copy of this immuneACCESS table, which keeps in-frame sequences only. Checked studies attribute under half of the gap to unresolved V genes and leave the rest unexplained. Within this sample are under 200,000 clones, with around 96% of them counted one time only. The ten most abundant clones make up approximately 0.93% of the sample. The chain is encoded by TRBV9 joined to TRBJ1-5; a tentative D match to TRBD1 spans 5 bases. The sequenced material came from blood. The TCR was taken from a woman in her 30s in good health. The nucleotides read TGTGCCAGCAGCGCCGGAGTAGGGGATCAGCCCCAGCATTTT. Its protein product is CASSAGVGDQPQHF. The CDR3, completed at both ends by the reference TRBV9 and TRBJ1-5 genes, gives the full variable domain DSGVTQTPKHLITATGQRVTLRCSPRSGDLSVYWYQQSLDQGLQFLIQYYNGEERAKGNILERFSAQQFPDLHSELNLSSLELGDSALYFCASSAGVGDQPQHFGDGTRLSIL.